These 8 T cell receptor beta chains share one sample of origin, sequenced in a study of T cell repertoires in cytomegalovirus infection. MiXCR was run by TCRdb on the reads, yielding one entry per CDR3 protein. In the table there are 80,000 or so distinct CDR3 sequences, around 25% of which are singletons. For these receptors, no antigen is known. The source material was CD8+ T cells from cultured PBMCs, sampled from culture after CMV antigen stimulation. These TCRs come from a human donor in good health (CMV status not recorded). Some clones in this sample may be carry-over from other donors' samples.

This clonotype has at least ten counts. The J gene is TRBJ1-2, the V gene TRBV6-1; TRBD1 matches at 8 bases. There are 16 residues in the CDR3. Germline CDR1 and CDR2: MNHNS and SASEGT. J lost 2 bases, V lost 4 bases, and 9 bases had no gene match. This chain's CDR3 is CASSGPGQDGNYGYTF. The DNA for the CDR3 is TGTGCCAGCAGTGGACCGGGACAGGATGGGAACTATGGCTACACCTTC.

There are many counts of this clonotype. J is TRBJ2-1 and V is TRBV7-9, with D possibly TRBD2 on 5 matching bases. The CDR3 sequence is 15 residues long. The V and J ends lost 6 bases and 8 bases respectively, with 20 bases between them. The germline V gene has CDR1 SEHNR and CDR2 FQNEAQ (reference sequence). CDR3 bases: TGTGCCAGCAGTCCGCCCGATTTAGCGTCGTATGAGCAGTTCTTC. This gives the protein CASSPPDLASYEQFF.

This clonotype was seen a single time. This chain connects TRBV6-2 or TRBV6-3 to TRBJ1-5; 9 bases fit TRBD1. Germline CDR1 is MNHEY and CDR2 is SVGEGT. Unmatched junction bases numbered 11, after V lost 2 bases and J lost 6 bases. The CDR3 spans 17 residues. The CDR3 protein is CASSYLPGQGSGQPQHF. In DNA form, the CDR3 reads TGTGCCAGCAGTTACCTTCCCGGACAGGGGAGCGGTCAGCCCCAGCATTTT.

The chain is built from TRBV7-9 and TRBJ2-5, with D perhaps given as TRBD1 or TRBD2 (6 bases each). V shed 2 bases and J shed 3 bases, with 10 bases lying between them. There are 14 residues in the CDR3. Germline CDR1 and CDR2: SEHNR and FQNEAQ (reference sequence). CDR3 sequence reads: CASSLTGTEETQYF. Written as DNA, the CDR3 is TGTGCCAGCAGCTTAACAGGGACTGAAGAGACCCAGTACTTC.

The gene calls are TRBV19 and TRBJ2-5; 7 bases agree with TRBD1. V was pared by 6 bases and J by 6 bases, with 4 bases of the junction left unmatched. Germline values: CDR1 LNHDA, CDR2 SQIVND (reference sequence). There are 12 residues in the CDR3. CDR3 protein: CASSNRGQTQYF. The CDR3 DNA sequence: TGTGCCAGTAGCAACAGGGGTCAGACCCAGTACTTC.

There are a few counts of this clonotype. The chain combines TRBV4-3 with TRBJ2-3; 10 bases agree with TRBD2. CDR3 length: 15 residues. J lost 5 bases, V lost 2 bases, and 4 bases had no gene match. Germline values: CDR1 LGHNA, CDR2 YSLEER. DNA for the CDR3: TGCGCCAGCAGCCAAACTAGCGGGGTAAGAGATACGCAGTATTTT. This sequence encodes CASSQTSGVRDTQYF.

This clonotype has just a few counts. This chain connects TRBV12-3 or TRBV12-4 to TRBJ1-2, with 7 bases that match TRBD1. The CDR3 runs 15 residues. The V and J ends lost 6 bases and 8 bases, in that order; junction bases with no gene match: 15. The CDR3 sequence: CASSFGTASTGGYTF. DNA for the CDR3: TGTGCCAGCAGCTTTGGGACAGCCTCTACGGGGGGCTACACCTTC.

This chain uses TRBV24-1 with TRBJ1-1, with TRBD1 matching over 7 bases. J lost 1 base, V lost 5 bases, and 6 bases had no gene match. Germline V gives CDR1 KGHDR, CDR2 SFDVKD. CDR3 length: 15 residues. The CDR3 bases are TGTGCCACCAGTGGGCCGGGACAGCGGAACACTGAAGCTTTCTTT. Translated, it gives CATSGPGQRNTEAFF.